A single sample gave rise to the 17 T cell receptor beta chains below, sequenced in a study of T cells in Graves' hyperthyroidism and ophthalmopathy. TCR beta CDR3 sequences were amplified from RNA transcripts. The TCR CDR3 was amplified in a first-round RT-PCR using the HTBI primer set. TCRdb reprocessed the multiplex PCR reads via MiXCR and lists one record per CDR3 protein. The sample includes 730,000 or so distinct CDR3 sequences, 15% to 20% of them seen just once. Sequences were obtained from blood. The receptors originated from a woman aged 50 to 60 with Graves' hyperthyroidism that later progressed to Graves' ophthalmopathy.

The table lists this clonotype with many counts. The chain is built from TRBV2 and TRBJ2-2, with unresolved D. The V gene's germline CDR1 is SNHLY and CDR2 FYNNEI. The V end was cut by 3 bases, the J end by 0 bases, with 8 bases between. The length of the CDR3 is 15 residues. CDR3 bases: TGTGCCAGCAGTGAGAATAGAGCGAACACCGGGGAGCTGTTTTTT. It translates to CASSENRANTGELFF.

J is TRBJ2-5 and V is TRBV2, with TRBD2 as a possible D gene (5 bases). From germline, CDR1 is SNHLY and CDR2 FYNNEI. The CDR3 length is 14 residues. The V and J ends lost 4 bases and 4 bases respectively, with 13 bases between them. The CDR3 DNA is TGTGCCAGCAGTGCGGGGTCAAGGGTAGAGACCCAGTACTTC. This sequence encodes CASSAGSRVETQYF. The variable domain in full, with the rest retrieved from reference TRBV2 and TRBJ2-5, is EPEVTQTPSHQVTQMGQEVILRCVPISNHLYFYWYRQILGQKVEFLVSFYNNEISEKSEIFDDQFSVERPDGSNFTLKIRSTKLEDSAMYFCASSAGSRVETQYFGPGTRLLVL.

This clonotype was observed a handful of times. The chain has TRBV29-1 and TRBJ1-2; no clear D. The germline V gene encodes CDR1 SQVTM and CDR2 ANQGSEA. Trimming took 7 bases from V and 0 from J, leaving 21 bases between them. The CDR3 runs to 16 residues. CDR3 coding DNA: TGCAGCGATGGGCTGGAGAGGGCGTTACCTAACTATGGCTACACCTTC. As protein: CSDGLERALPNYGYTF.

This clonotype has a count of ten or more. The chain uses TRBV5-5 and TRBJ2-2, with 9 bases lining up with TRBD2. CDR1 and CDR2 from the germline V gene are SGHKS and YYEKEE (reference sequence). The CDR3 contains 16 residues. V lost 4 bases to trimming and J lost 0 bases; unmatched junction nucleotides: 4. The DNA for the CDR3 is TGTGCCAGCAGCCCCTGGACTAGCGCGAACACCGGGGAGCTGTTTTTT. Its translation: CASSPWTSANTGELFF.

In this sample, this clonotype turned up many times. The chain links TRBV12-3 or TRBV12-4 to TRBJ1-2, with TRBD1 matching 7 bases. This CDR3 is built from 16 residues. J was trimmed by 2 bases and V by 6 bases; bases with no gene match: 12. The CDR3 DNA is TGTGCCAGCAGCTCGCTCCCGGGACAGAGAAACTATGGCTACACCTTC. It codes for CASSSLPGQRNYGYTF.

This clonotype was recorded many times. This rearrangement joins TRBV6-5 to TRBJ2-3; unclear D gene. Germline assignment: CDR1 MNHEY and CDR2 SVGAGI. This CDR3 contains 16 residues. V was pared by 0 bases and J by 2 bases, with 12 bases between. The CDR3 nucleotides read TGTGCCAGCAGTTACTCGCCGTTGACGGACACAGATACGCAGTATTTT. Translating it yields CASSYSPLTDTDTQYF.

This clonotype was observed many times. The CDR3 DNA reads TGTGCCAGCAAACAGACAGGGGGCCAAGAGACCCAGTACTTC. The encoded protein is CASKQTGGQETQYF. This chain uses TRBV12-3 or TRBV12-4 with TRBJ2-5, with TRBD1 matching 9 bases. CDR3 size: 14 residues. The ends lost 7 bases at V and 1 base at J; junction bases unmatched: 4.

This clonotype has a count of ten or more. The rearrangement links TRBV7-3 to TRBJ2-1; TRBD1 matches 8 bases. Trimming took 3 bases from V and 7 from J; bases not matched to a gene: 8. Germline V gives CDR1 SGHTA, CDR2 FQGTGA. CDR3 length: 15 residues. The CDR3 here is CASSFSDRGGNEQFF. Written as DNA, the CDR3 is TGTGCCAGCAGCTTTTCCGACAGGGGCGGGAATGAGCAGTTCTTC.

The chain has TRBV5-6 and TRBJ2-3; unclear D gene. V was clipped by 2 bases and J by 8 bases, with 9 bases between them. Germline loops: CDR1 SGHDT, CDR2 YYEEEE. This CDR3 is built from 12 residues. In nucleotides, the CDR3 is TGTGCCAGCAGCTTCCGAGCCGGTACGCAGTATTTT. Protein product: CASSFRAGTQYF.

This clonotype was recorded a few times. The chain couples TRBV3-1 to TRBJ2-3; unclear D gene. The germline gives CDR1 LGHDT, CDR2 YNNKEL (reference sequence). This CDR3 comprises 15 residues. Between the trimmed V and J ends, which lost 0 bases and 5 bases, there was a span of 12 bases. The CDR3 is CASSQDWAGGDTQYF. CDR3 nucleotides: TGTGCCAGCAGCCAAGATTGGGCAGGCGGAGATACGCAGTATTTT.

This clonotype was counted many times. The chain is built from TRBV5-8 and TRBJ2-3, with TRBD2 as a possible D gene (5 bases). CDR3 length: 15 residues. V shed 1 base and J shed 1 base, with 10 bases lying between them. Per the germline V gene, CDR1 is SGHTS and CDR2 is YDEGEE. CDR3 nucleotides: TGTGCCAGCAGCTTGACTTTAGCGCGCACAGATACGCAGTATTTT. Amino acids: CASSLTLARTDTQYF. The whole variable domain, remainder taken from reference TRBV5-8 and TRBJ2-3, is EAGVTQSPTHLIKTRGQQATLRCSPISGHTSVYWYQQALGLGLQFLLWYDEGEERNRGNFPPRFSGRQFPNYSSELNVNALELEDSALYLCASSLTLARTDTQYFGPGTRLTVL.

This clonotype was seen a few times. A much larger clone is a single base away; this may be a read error. The J gene is TRBJ2-2, the V gene TRBV20-1; tentative D call: TRBD1 (6 bases). Germline CDR1 reads DFQATT; CDR2 reads SNEGSKA (reference sequence). There are 12 residues in the CDR3. V lost 6 bases, J lost 8 bases, and 13 bases lay in between. The CDR3 sequence is CSATRQGGELFF. The CDR3 bases are TGCAGTGCCACTAGGCAGGGGGGGGAGCTGTTTTTT.

This clonotype has ten or more counts. The J gene is TRBJ2-4, the V gene TRBV30; 7 bases are a match to TRBD2. Germline V gives CDR1 GTSNPN, CDR2 SVGIG (reference sequence). J was trimmed by 0 bases and V by 8 bases; bases with no gene match: 7. The CDR3 runs to 14 residues. Here the CDR3 reads CAQTPSGAKNIQYF. The CDR3 DNA reads as TGTGCCCAAACCCCTAGCGGAGCCAAAAACATTCAGTACTTC.

This clonotype was seen many times. This chain joins TRBV11-3 and TRBJ2-5; 7 bases are a match to TRBD2. The junction had 10 bases not matched to a gene; V was cut back by 4 bases and J by 2 bases. The V gene's germline CDR1 is SGHNT and CDR2 YENEEA. The CDR3 contains 16 residues. The CDR3 protein is CASSYGGNVVQETQYF. CDR3 DNA sequence: TGTGCCAGCAGCTACGGGGGGAACGTGGTACAAGAGACCCAGTACTTC.

This clonotype was observed at least ten times. This chain links TRBV6-5 with TRBJ1-2; D is ambiguous. The CDR3 length is 13 residues. V was shortened by 4 bases and J by 3 bases, with 9 bases between the two germline ends. In germline, CDR1 is MNHEY, CDR2 SVGAGI. CDR3 region: CASSFRLDYGYTF. CDR3 DNA: TGTGCCAGCAGTTTCCGGCTTGACTATGGCTACACCTTC.

V and J are TRBV7-6 and TRBJ1-1, with 11 bases identical to TRBD1. Losses at the gene ends were 5 bases for V and 5 bases for J; bases not matched to a gene: 13. This CDR3 region has 17 residues. The germline V gene has CDR1 SGHVS and CDR2 FNYEAQ. The CDR3 sequence: CASSERTGGAVVTEAFF. The CDR3 DNA sequence: TGTGCCAGCAGCGAGAGGACAGGGGGCGCGGTAGTAACTGAAGCTTTCTTT.

In DNA form, the CDR3 reads TGTGCCAGCAGCGTAGAGGGGTTATCTGGGGCCAACGTCCTGACTTTC. Amino acid sequence: CASSVEGLSGANVLTF. V usage is TRBV9 and J usage is TRBJ2-6, with D tentatively TRBD1 (5 bases). This CDR3 is built from 16 residues. Per the germline V gene, CDR1 is SGDLS and CDR2 is YYNGEE. V was trimmed by 0 bases and J by 1 base, leaving 8 bases between them.